The entry below gives a single TCR beta chain sequence along with its context. The data stem from a study of blood T cell repertoires in COVID-19. Authors' methods: Estimation of nucleated cell counts relied on the amplification of reference gene primers. Only in-frame clones appear in the TCRdb table, and some are missing; sequencing was by immunoSEQ multiplex PCR. For V, J and clone size, that table is used; D and trimming come from the DNA. Seen here are 250,000 or so clones, about 83% observed once, and the top ten hold approximately 2.1%. Germline values: CDR1 MDHEN, CDR2 SYDVKM. CDR3 length: 14 residues. Trimming shortened V by 1 base and J by 5 bases, and 11 bases separated the two germline ends. Those who participated ranged in age from about 18 to 89 years and resided in 20 to 30 US areas.

This TCR was recovered from a woman aged 45-65 years who had recovered from COVID-19. The chain couples TRBV28 to TRBJ2-5, with a weak D call TRBD1 (7 bases). Sequencing input: PBMCs or T cells enriched from blood (not recorded which). The CDR3 sequence: CASSLSGGLETQYF. The CDR3 bases are TGTGCCAGCAGTTTATCAGGGGGGTTGGAGACCCAGTACTTC. Filled out from reference TRBV28 and TRBJ2-5, the complete variable domain reads DVKVTQSSRYLVKRTGEKVFLECVQDMDHENMFWYRQDPGLGLRLIYFSYDVKMKEKGDIPEGYSVSREKKERFSLILESASTNQTSMYLCASSLSGGLETQYFGPGTRLLVL.